This T cell receptor (beta chain) was sequenced for a study of blood T cell repertoires in COVID-19. Overall study: The United States, Italy and Spain were the sources of the acute and convalescent COVID-19 samples.

Per germline, CDR1 SGHNT and CDR2 YENEEA. The CDR3 length is 12 residues. V shed 5 bases and J shed 3 bases, with 7 bases lying between them. Clones were sequenced by immunoSEQ multiplex PCR, and TCRdb holds only the in-frame ones, with some missing. The sample gives around 130,000 clones, 75% to 90% of which show up once; about 2.5% is in the top ten. Participants were aged roughly 18 to 89 years from around 26 US areas. Two negative PCRs, clearance, or symptom resolution had been documented for recovered Cohort 3 donors. The sample taken for sequencing was PBMCs or T cells enriched from blood (not recorded which). This clonotype was sampled from a woman between 50 and 59 years old who had recovered from COVID-19. The V call is TRBV11-3, the J call TRBJ1-1; D not certain. Here the CDR3 reads CASSMRDTEAFF. CDR3 sequence (DNA): TGTGCCAGCAGCATGCGGGACACTGAAGCTTTCTTT.